These 18 T cell receptor beta chains were sequenced from one sample in a study of T cell repertoires in cytomegalovirus infection. One entry per CDR3 protein results from TCRdb running MiXCR on the reads. The table lists 450,000 to 550,000 distinct CDR3 sequences, under 45% of them singletons. Antigens for these TCRs are unknown. The sample consisted of cultured PBMCs, taken from culture after CMV antigen stimulation. All receptors derive from a human donor in good health (CMV status not recorded). Some clones in this sample may be carry-over from other donors' samples.

The J gene is TRBJ2-1, the V gene TRBV4-2; perhaps TRBD2 as D (6 bases). This CDR3 comprises 18 residues. V was clipped by 0 bases and J by 6 bases, with 21 bases between them. Per germline, CDR1 LGHNA and CDR2 YNFKEQ. The CDR3 spells CASSQDGRGVSGANEQFF. For the CDR3, the DNA is TGTGCCAGCAGCCAAGATGGCCGCGGGGTGAGTGGGGCCAATGAGCAGTTCTTC.

The chain combines TRBV6-1 with TRBJ1-1; TRBD1 is a possible D gene (5 bases). The CDR3 extends over 18 amino acids. Deletions cut 2 bases from V and 5 bases from J, with 24 bases between. Germline V gene data show CDR1 as MNHNS and CDR2 as SASEGT. This CDR3 reads CASSERPGAPRGITEAFF. The DNA for the CDR3 is TGTGCCAGCAGTGAACGTCCCGGGGCACCCAGAGGGATTACTGAAGCTTTCTTT.

The chain employs TRBV7-2 and TRBJ2-1; TRBD2 matches 7 bases. Trimming removed 7 bases from V and 3 bases from J; junction bases left unmatched: 6. The germline gives CDR1 SGHTA, CDR2 FQGNSA. CDR3 length equals 14 residues. The CDR3 region is CASTPGLGYNEQFF. As DNA, the CDR3 is TGTGCCAGCACCCCAGGACTAGGCTACAATGAGCAGTTCTTC.

This clonotype turned up a few times. The chain employs TRBV7-8 and TRBJ2-1; D is unresolved. The CDR3 has 15 amino acids. Germline V gene lookup returns CDR1 SGHVS and CDR2 FQNEAQ. The V end was cut by 5 bases, the J end by 1 base, with 12 bases between. CDR3: CASSASRISYNEQFF. The CDR3 region has the DNA TGTGCCAGCAGCGCCTCGCGGATATCCTACAATGAGCAGTTCTTC.

The rearrangement uses TRBV6-5 and TRBJ2-1; a possible D gene is TRBD1 (6 bases). This CDR3 spans 16 amino acids. The germline gives CDR1 MNHEY, CDR2 SVGAGI. V lost 0 bases to trimming and J lost 4 bases, with 13 bases between them. The CDR3 protein is CASSYSTGGGYNEQFF. DNA for the CDR3: TGTGCCAGCAGTTACTCGACAGGCGGCGGATACAATGAGCAGTTCTTC.

The rearrangement links TRBV7-9 to TRBJ2-7, with D perhaps TRBD1 or TRBD2 (5 bases each). Germline CDR1 reads SEHNR; CDR2 reads FQNEAQ (reference sequence). V dropped 2 bases and J dropped 3 bases, with 11 bases sitting between them. The CDR3 sequence is 14 residues long. The CDR3 protein is CASSLTGRYYEQYF. CDR3 bases: TGTGCCAGCAGCTTAACGGGACGGTACTACGAGCAGTACTTC.

The chain links TRBV7-2 to TRBJ1-6; perhaps TRBD1 as D (5 bases). Germline V gene data show CDR1 as SGHTA and CDR2 as FQGNSA. V gave up 6 bases and J gave up 11 bases, with 23 bases separating them. This CDR3 contains 16 residues. Written as DNA, the CDR3 is TGTGCCAGCAGATCCCACCCGGGACCGCTGGTCGCACCCCTCCACTTT. Its translation: CASRSHPGPLVAPLHF.

CDR3: CASTLIGGGGLQETQYF. Written as DNA, the CDR3 is TGTGCCAGCACCTTAATTGGGGGTGGCGGGCTCCAAGAGACCCAGTACTTC. The J gene is TRBJ2-5, the V gene TRBV5-6; D possibly uses TRBD1 or TRBD2 (5 bases each). V lost 6 bases and J lost 1, with 22 bases in between. The CDR3 extends over 17 amino acids. Germline V gene lookup returns CDR1 SGHDT and CDR2 YYEEEE.

The chain combines TRBV7-2 with TRBJ2-4; D is perhaps TRBD2 (7 bases). The CDR3 totals 12 residues. Germline V gives CDR1 SGHTA, CDR2 FQGNSA. The ends were cut back, 8 bases at V and 6 bases at J, with 11 bases in the middle. The CDR3 DNA follows: TGTGCCAGCGGGGGCGGGGGAAACATTCAGTACTTC. It translates to CASGGGGNIQYF.

This clonotype was observed a few times. V and J are TRBV12-3 or TRBV12-4 and TRBJ2-1; 7 bases map to TRBD2. J was trimmed by 9 bases and V by 6 bases; bases with no gene match: 11. This CDR3 is built from 14 residues. This CDR3 reads CASSLAGVGGEQFF. The CDR3 DNA reads as TGTGCCAGCAGCCTTGCGGGGGTCGGCGGTGAGCAGTTCTTC.

The chain is built from TRBV6-6 and TRBJ2-3, with D maybe TRBD1 (6 bases). CDR1 is MNHNY and CDR2 is SVGAGI in the germline V gene (reference sequence). The CDR3 loop spans 14 amino acids. Trimming took off 2 bases at V and 4 bases at J, with 10 bases between the two ends. The CDR3 spells CASSYVAGADTQYF. In DNA, the CDR3 is TGTGCCAGCAGTTACGTCGCAGGGGCAGATACGCAGTATTTT.

The chain couples TRBV20-1 to TRBJ2-7; D not resolved. CDR1 and CDR2 from the germline V gene are DFQATT and SNEGSKA (reference sequence). CDR3 length: 12 amino acids. The germline V and J ends were trimmed by 6 bases and 2 bases, with 11 bases remaining between them. The CDR3 region has the DNA TGCAGTGCGGGCCTAGGTCCCTACGAGCAGTACTTC. It codes for CSAGLGPYEQYF.

In this sample, this clonotype turned up a few times. This rearrangement joins TRBV11-2 to TRBJ1-1; D not resolved. CDR1 and CDR2 (germline): SGHAT, FQNNGV. The CDR3 loop spans 17 amino acids. V was shortened by 3 bases and J by 0 bases, with 17 bases between the two germline ends. The CDR3 DNA reads as TGTGCCAGCAGCTTTCGAACCTCCTACTACATGAACACTGAAGCTTTCTTT. Its protein is CASSFRTSYYMNTEAFF.

In nucleotides, the CDR3 is TGTGCCAGACGCGGGGGGTCTCACGCCCAAGAGACCCAGTACTTC. The encoded protein is CARRGGSHAQETQYF. The gene calls are TRBV27 and TRBJ2-5, with 8 bases that match TRBD2. Per germline, CDR1 MNHEY and CDR2 SMNVEV (reference sequence). This CDR3 spans 15 amino acids. With 9 bases clipped from V and 1 base from J, the junction kept 10 bases outside the gene matches.

There are a few counts of this clonotype. The V call is TRBV5-1, the J call TRBJ1-2, with 7 bases lining up with TRBD1. Losses at the gene ends were 0 bases for V and 6 bases for J; bases not matched to a gene: 5. From germline, CDR1 is SGHRS and CDR2 YFSETQ. CDR3 size: 14 residues. The CDR3 bases are TGCGCCAGCAGCTTGGGGGACAGCGGCGATGGCTACACCTTC. This codes for CASSLGDSGDGYTF.

The chain recombines TRBV5-6 with TRBJ2-5; 15 bases agree with TRBD2. CDR1 SGHDT and CDR2 YYEEEE come from the germline V gene. This CDR3 is 17 amino acids long. Unmatched junction bases numbered 13, after V lost 4 bases and J lost 9 bases. For the CDR3, the DNA is TGTGCCAGCAGCAAGGGACTAGCGGGGGGCCCATCAGATCCCCAGTACTTC. Translation: CASSKGLAGGPSDPQYF.

This clonotype was observed once. This sequence joins TRBV5-6 and TRBJ2-1; D assignment may be TRBD1 or TRBD2 (5 bases each). The CDR3 has 16 residues. With 4 bases removed from V and 0 bases from J, the gap between germline ends came to 14 bases. Germline V gene lookup returns CDR1 SGHDT and CDR2 YYEEEE. In DNA, the CDR3 is TGTGCCAGCAGCGTGGGACGGTGGAACTCCTACAATGAGCAGTTCTTC. It translates to CASSVGRWNSYNEQFF. Variable domain in full (rest from reference TRBV5-6 and TRBJ2-1): DAGVTQSPTHLIKTRGQQVTLRCSPKSGHDTVSWYQQALGQGPQFIFQYYEEEERQRGNFPDRFSGHQFPNYSSELNVNALLLGDSALYLCASSVGRWNSYNEQFFGPGTRLTVL.

The rearrangement uses TRBV5-1 and TRBJ2-5, with D hard to call. The CDR3 length is 15 residues. CDR1 and CDR2 from the germline V gene are SGHRS and YFSETQ. V dropped 0 bases and J dropped 2 bases, with 11 bases sitting between them. DNA of the CDR3: TGCGCCAGCAGCTTGGCGGCGGAGATTCAAGAGACCCAGTACTTC. This translates into CASSLAAEIQETQYF.